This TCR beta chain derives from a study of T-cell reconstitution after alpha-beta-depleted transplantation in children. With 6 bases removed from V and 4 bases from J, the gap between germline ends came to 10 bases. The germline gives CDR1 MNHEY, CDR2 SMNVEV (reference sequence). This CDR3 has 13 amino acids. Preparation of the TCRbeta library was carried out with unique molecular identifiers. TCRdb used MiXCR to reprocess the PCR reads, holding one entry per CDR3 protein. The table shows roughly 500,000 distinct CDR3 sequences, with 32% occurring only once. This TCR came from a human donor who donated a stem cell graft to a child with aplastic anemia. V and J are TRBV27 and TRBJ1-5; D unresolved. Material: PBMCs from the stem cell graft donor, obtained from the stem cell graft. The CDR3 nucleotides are TGTGCCAGCAGAAGCCTCGGGAATCAGCCCCAGCATTTT. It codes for CASRSLGNQPQHF.